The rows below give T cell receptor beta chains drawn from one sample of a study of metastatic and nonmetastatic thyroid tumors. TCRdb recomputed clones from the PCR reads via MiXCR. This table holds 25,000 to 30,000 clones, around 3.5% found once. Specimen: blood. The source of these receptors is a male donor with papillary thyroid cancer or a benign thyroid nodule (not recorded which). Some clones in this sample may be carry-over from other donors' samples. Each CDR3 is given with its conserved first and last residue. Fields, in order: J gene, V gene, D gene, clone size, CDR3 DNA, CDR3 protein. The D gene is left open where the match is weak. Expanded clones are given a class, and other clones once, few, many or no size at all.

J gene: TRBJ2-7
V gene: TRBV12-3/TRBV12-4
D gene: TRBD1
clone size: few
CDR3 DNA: TGTGCCAGCAGTTTAGCAACAGGGGATGAGCAGTACTTC
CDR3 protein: CASSLATGDEQYF

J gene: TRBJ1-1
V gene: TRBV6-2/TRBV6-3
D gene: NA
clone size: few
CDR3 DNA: TGTGCCAGCAGGGTAGCAGGGAACACTGAAGCTTTCTTT
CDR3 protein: CASRVAGNTEAFF

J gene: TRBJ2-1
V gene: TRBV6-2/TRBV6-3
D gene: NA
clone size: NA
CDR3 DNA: TGTGCCAGCAGCCCAGGGTACAATGAGCAGTTCTTC
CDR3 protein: CASSPGYNEQFF

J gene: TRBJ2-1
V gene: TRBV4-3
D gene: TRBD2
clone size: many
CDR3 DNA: TGCGCCAGCAGCCAAGGCCAAGGACTAGTCGGTCGGGGTGAGCAGTTCTTC
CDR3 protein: CASSQGQGLVGRGEQFF

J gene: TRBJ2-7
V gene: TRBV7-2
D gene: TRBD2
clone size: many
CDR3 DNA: TGTGCCAGCAGCTTAAGCGGCCTAGCGGTCTACGAGCAGTACTTC
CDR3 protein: CASSLSGLAVYEQYF

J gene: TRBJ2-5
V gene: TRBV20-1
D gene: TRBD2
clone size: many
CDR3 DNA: TGCAGTGCTAAGGGCGGGAGTGAGACCCAGTACTTC
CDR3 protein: CSAKGGSETQYF

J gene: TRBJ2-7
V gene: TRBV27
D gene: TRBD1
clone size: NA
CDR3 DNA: TGTGCCAGCAGAAGGGGGACAGGGATGTACGAGGAGTACTTC
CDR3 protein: CASRRGTGMYEEYF

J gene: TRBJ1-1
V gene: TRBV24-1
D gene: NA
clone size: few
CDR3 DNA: TGTGCCACCAGTGCCCCAGGGGAGGAGAGCACTGAAGCTTTCTTT
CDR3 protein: CATSAPGEESTEAFF

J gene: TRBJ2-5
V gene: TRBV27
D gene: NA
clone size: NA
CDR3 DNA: TGTGCCAGCAGGTTGGGGGGCGCGGGGACACAGGACTTC
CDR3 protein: CASRLGGAGTQDF

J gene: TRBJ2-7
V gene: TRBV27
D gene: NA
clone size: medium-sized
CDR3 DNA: TGTGCCAGCAGTTTCGGGAGTTTTTACGAGCAGTACTTC
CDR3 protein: CASSFGSFYEQYF

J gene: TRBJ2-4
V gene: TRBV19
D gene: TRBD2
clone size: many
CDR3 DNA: TGTGCCAGTAGTTCAGGACTAGCGGGAGGCGAAAACATTCAGTACTTC
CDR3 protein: CASSSGLAGGENIQYF

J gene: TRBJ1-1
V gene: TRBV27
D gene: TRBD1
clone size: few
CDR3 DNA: TGTGACAGCAGCCTTTCAACAGGGGGCACCACTGAAGCTTTCTTT
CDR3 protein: CDSSLSTGGTTEAFF

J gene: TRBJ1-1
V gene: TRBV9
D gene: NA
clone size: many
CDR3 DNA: TGTGCCAGCAGCGTAGAAGTTCGATCGGAAGCTTTCTTT
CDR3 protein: CASSVEVRSEAFF

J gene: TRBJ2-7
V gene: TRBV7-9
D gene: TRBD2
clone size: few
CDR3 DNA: TGTGCCAGCAGCTTAGGCGGGGGGTTATTTCGCGGGCAGTACTTC
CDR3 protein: CASSLGGGLFRGQYF

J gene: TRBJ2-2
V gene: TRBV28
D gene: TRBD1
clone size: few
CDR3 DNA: TGTGCCAGCAGTTTACACCGGGACAGGGTTGGGGAGCTGTTTTTT
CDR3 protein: CASSLHRDRVGELFF

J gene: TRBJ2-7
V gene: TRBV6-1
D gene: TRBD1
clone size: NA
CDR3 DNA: TGTGCCAGCAGTGAAGCCGGGACAGGGGGCTACGAGCAGTACTTC
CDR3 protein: CASSEAGTGGYEQYF

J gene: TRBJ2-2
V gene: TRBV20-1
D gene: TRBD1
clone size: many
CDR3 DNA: TGCAGTGCTAGAGATAAGGGACAGGGGGCAGACGGGGAGCTGTTTTTT
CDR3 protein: CSARDKGQGADGELFF

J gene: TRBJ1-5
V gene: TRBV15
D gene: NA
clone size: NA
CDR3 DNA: TGTGCCACCAGCAGAGTTTCTGACGTCAATCAGCCCCAGCATTTT
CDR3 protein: CATSRVSDVNQPQHF

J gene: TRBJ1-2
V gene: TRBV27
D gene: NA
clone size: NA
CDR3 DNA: TGTGCCAGCAGCCCAGGCAACAGAGAGCTCTATGGCTACACCTTC
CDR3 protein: CASSPGNRELYGYTF

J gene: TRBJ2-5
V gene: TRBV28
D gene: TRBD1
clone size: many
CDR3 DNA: TGTGCCAGCAGTCCCCAGGGGGCAGGGGAGACCCAGTACTTC
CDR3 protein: CASSPQGAGETQYF

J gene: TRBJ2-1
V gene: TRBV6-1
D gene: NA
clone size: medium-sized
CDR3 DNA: TGTGCCAGCAGTGGGCGACGGAGCTCCTACAATGAGCAGTTCTTC
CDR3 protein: CASSGRRSSYNEQFF

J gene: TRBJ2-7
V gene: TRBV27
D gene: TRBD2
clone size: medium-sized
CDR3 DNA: TGTGCCAGCAGTTTACTCCTAGCGGGAGGGCCCGATCTTTCCGAGCAGTACTTC
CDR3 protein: CASSLLLAGGPDLSEQYF

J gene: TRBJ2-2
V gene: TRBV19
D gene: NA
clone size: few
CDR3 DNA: TGTGCCAGTAGTATAGCGTCCACTAGTACCGGGGAGCTGTTTTTT
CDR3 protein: CASSIASTSTGELFF

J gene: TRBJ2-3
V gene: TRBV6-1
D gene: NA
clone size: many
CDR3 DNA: TGTGCCAGCACTGCGTCTGGCAGCTCGGCGGATACGCAGTATTTT
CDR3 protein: CASTASGSSADTQYF

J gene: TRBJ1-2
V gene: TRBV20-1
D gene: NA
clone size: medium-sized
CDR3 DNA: TGCAGTGCCCCGACACGGATTACTAACTATGGCTACACCTTC
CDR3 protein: CSAPTRITNYGYTF

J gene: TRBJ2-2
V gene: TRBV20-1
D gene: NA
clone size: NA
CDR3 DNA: TGCAGTGCTAGAGAAGCAGGGGATTTTCCCGGGGAGCTGTTTTTT
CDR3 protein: CSAREAGDFPGELFF

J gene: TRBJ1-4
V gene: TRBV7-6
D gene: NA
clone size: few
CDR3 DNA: TGTGCCAGCAGCTTACAAACGGGACTCATTAATGAAAAACTGTTTTTT
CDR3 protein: CASSLQTGLINEKLFF

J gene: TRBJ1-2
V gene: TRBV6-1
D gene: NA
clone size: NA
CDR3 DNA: TGTGCCAGCAGGCAACCCCGGAACAGAAACTATGGCTACACCTTC
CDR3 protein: CASRQPRNRNYGYTF

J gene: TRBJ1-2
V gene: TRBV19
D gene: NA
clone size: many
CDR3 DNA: TGTGCCAGTAGTATTGGGGATACGATGGGAGGCTACACCTTC
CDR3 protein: CASSIGDTMGGYTF

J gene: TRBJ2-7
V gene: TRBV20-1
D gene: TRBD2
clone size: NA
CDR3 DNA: TGCAGTGCTAGAGATCCTTTAGCGGGAGGCGGTTACGAGCAGTACTTC
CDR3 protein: CSARDPLAGGGYEQYF

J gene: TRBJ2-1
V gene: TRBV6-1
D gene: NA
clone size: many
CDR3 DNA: TGTGCCAGCAGTCCCGGGACGGATCCCAATGAGCAGTTCTTC
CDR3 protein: CASSPGTDPNEQFF

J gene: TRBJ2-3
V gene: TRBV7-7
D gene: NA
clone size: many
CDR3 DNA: TGTGCTAGCAGCCTAACAGGGCCAGATACGCAGTATTTT
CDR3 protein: CASSLTGPDTQYF

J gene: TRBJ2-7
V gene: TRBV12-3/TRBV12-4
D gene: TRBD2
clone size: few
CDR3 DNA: TGTGCCAGCAGTTTAGCGTTAGGTGGGGGAACTAGCGGGAGAGGGGCCTACGAGCAATACTTC
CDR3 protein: CASSLALGGGTSGRGAYEQYF

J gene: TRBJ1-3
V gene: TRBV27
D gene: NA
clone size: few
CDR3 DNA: TGTGCCAGCCTCCCTGGGAGGGTGGACGGAAACACCATATATTTT
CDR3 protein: CASLPGRVDGNTIYF

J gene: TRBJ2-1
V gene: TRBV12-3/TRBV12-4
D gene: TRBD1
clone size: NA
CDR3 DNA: TGTGCCAGCAGTCCGGGACAGGGGGCATACAATGAGCAGTTCTTC
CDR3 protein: CASSPGQGAYNEQFF

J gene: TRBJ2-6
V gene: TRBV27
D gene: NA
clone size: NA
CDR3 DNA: TGTGCCAGCAGCATCGACCCCTCTGGGGACAAGGTCCTGACTTTC
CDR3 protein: CASSIDPSGDKVLTF

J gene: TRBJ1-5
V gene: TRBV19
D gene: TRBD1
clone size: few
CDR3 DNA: TGTGCCAGTAGTAGGGGACAGGGTAATCAGCCCCAGCATTTT
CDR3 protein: CASSRGQGNQPQHF

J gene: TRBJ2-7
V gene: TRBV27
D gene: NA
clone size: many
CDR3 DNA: TGTGCCAGCAGTTCCTGGGGCGCGTCGACCTACGAGCAGTACTTC
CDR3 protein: CASSSWGASTYEQYF

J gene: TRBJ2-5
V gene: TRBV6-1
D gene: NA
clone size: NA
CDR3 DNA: TGTGCCAGCAGTGAATCCCACTCTAGCAGGGATACCCAGTACTTC
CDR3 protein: CASSESHSSRDTQYF

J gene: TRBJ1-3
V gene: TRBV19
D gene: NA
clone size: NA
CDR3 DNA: TGTGCCAGTAGAGGTCAGAACTCTGGAAACACCATATATTTT
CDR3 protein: CASRGQNSGNTIYF

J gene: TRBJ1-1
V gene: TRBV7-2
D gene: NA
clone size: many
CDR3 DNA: TGTGCCAGCAGCTTAGTCTGGTCGGGGGCCGGCACTGAAGCTTTCTTT
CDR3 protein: CASSLVWSGAGTEAFF

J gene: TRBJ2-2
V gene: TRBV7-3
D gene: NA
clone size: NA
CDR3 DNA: TGTGCCAGCAGCTTAGGACCGAACACAGGGCAGCTGTTTTTC
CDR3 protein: CASSLGPNTGQLFF

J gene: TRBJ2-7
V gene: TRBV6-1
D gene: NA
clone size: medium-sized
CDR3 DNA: TGTGCCAGCAGGCCGTACATCGGGGCCTCCTACGAGCAGTACTTC
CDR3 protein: CASRPYIGASYEQYF

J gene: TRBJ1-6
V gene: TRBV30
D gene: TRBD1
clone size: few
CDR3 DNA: TGTGCCTGGAGGCGGACAGGGTTCGCCTATAATTCACCCCTCCACTTT
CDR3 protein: CAWRRTGFAYNSPLHF

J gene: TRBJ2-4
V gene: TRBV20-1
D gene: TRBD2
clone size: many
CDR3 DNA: TGCAGTGCTAGAGGTAGCGGGAGCATAGCCAAAAACATTCAGTACTTC
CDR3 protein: CSARGSGSIAKNIQYF

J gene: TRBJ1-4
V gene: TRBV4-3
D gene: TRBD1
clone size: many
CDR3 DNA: TGCGCCAGCAGCCCCGGGACAGGGGGCTTTGGTGAAAAACTGTTTTTT
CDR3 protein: CASSPGTGGFGEKLFF

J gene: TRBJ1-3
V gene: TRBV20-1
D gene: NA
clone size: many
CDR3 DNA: TGCAGTGCTAGATCAGGATGGAGCTCTGGAAACACCATATATTTT
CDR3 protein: CSARSGWSSGNTIYF

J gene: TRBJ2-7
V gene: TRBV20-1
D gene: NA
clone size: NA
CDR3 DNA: TGCAGTGCTAGAGAGGCGGACACCTACGAGCAGTACTTC
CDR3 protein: CSAREADTYEQYF

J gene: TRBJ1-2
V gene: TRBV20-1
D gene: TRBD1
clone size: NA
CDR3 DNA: TGCAGGGCTAGCCGGGACAGGGTCGGAGGCTACACCTTC
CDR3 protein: CRASRDRVGGYTF